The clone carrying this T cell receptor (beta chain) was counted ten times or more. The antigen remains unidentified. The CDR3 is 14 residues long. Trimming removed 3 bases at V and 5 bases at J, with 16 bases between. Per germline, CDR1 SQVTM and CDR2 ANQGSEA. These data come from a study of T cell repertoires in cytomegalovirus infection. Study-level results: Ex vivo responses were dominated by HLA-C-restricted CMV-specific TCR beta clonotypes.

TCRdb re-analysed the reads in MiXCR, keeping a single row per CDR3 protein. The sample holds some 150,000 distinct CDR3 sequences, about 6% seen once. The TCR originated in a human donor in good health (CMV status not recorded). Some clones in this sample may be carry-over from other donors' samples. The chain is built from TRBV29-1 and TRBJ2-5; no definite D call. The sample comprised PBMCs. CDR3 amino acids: CSVDGYPGLETQYF. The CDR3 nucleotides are TGCAGCGTTGATGGGTACCCGGGTCTGGAGACCCAGTACTTC. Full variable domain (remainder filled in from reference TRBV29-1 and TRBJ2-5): SAVISQKPSRDICQRGTSLTIQCQVDSQVTMMFWYRQQPGQSLTLIATANQGSEATYESGFVIDKFPISRPNLTFSTLTVSNMSPEDSSIYLCSVDGYPGLETQYFGPGTRLLVL.